One and the same sample provided the 16 T cell receptor beta chains below, sequenced in a study of T cells expressing NK-cell markers. TCRdb processed the 5' RACE reads again and assigns one entry to each CDR3 protein, with no DNA. The table lists about 110,000 distinct CDR3 sequences, with roughly 18% in the top ten. Sequencing was performed on blood T cells: a sorted CD56 or NKG2C T cell subset, CD4+ or CD8+ T cells, or bulk PBMC T cells (not recorded which). These receptors were collected from a woman aged 18 to 75 in good health.

This chain uses TRBV29-1 with TRBJ1-2; with no DNA, the TCRdb D assignment of TRBD1 cannot be verified. The CDR3 runs to 13 residues. The germline CDR1 and CDR2 sequences are SQVTM and ANQGSEA. The CDR3 loop is CSVQGANNYGYTF.

This CDR3 is CASEQTHNSPLHF. The genes are TRBV28 and TRBJ1-6. The CDR3 is 13 amino acids. The germline CDR1 and CDR2 sequences are MDHEN and SYDVKM.

This rearrangement joins TRBV4-2 to TRBJ2-5; absent DNA, TCRdb's TRBD2 call cannot be checked. There are 15 residues in the CDR3. Germline lookup yields CDR1 LGHNA and CDR2 YNFKEQ. The CDR3 region is CASSQESSGGETQYF.

V is TRBV19 and J is TRBJ1-1; TCRdb reports TRBD1, a call that lacks DNA to check it against. This CDR3 region has 14 residues. Germline V CDR1 and CDR2: LNHDA, SQIVND (reference sequence). The CDR3 here is CASSIPGGVTEAFF.

J is TRBJ2-5 and V is TRBV4-2. CDR1 is LGHNA, CDR2 YNFKEQ, per germline. CDR3 length equals 14 residues. The CDR3 sequence: CASSQEAADETQYF.

This rearrangement joins TRBV6-1 to TRBJ2-1; TCRdb reports TRBD2, a call that lacks DNA to check it against. The CDR3 extends over 12 amino acids. The germline V gene encodes CDR1 MNHNS and CDR2 SASEGT. This CDR3 is CASRTLGDDQFF.

V and J are TRBV2 and TRBJ2-1; TCRdb lists TRBD2, though no DNA is available to test this call. Germline V gene lookup returns CDR1 SNHLY and CDR2 FYNNEI. The CDR3 has 15 amino acids. CDR3 amino acids: CASSEWTSGSNEQFF.

This chain joins TRBV18 and TRBJ2-2. Germline values: CDR1 KGHSH, CDR2 LQKENI. This CDR3 has 16 amino acids. The CDR3 region is CASSPRAYKNTGELFF.

This chain links TRBV15 with TRBJ2-7; the D call from TCRdb, TRBD1, cannot be confirmed without DNA. Germline V gene lookup returns CDR1 LNHNV and CDR2 YYDKDF (reference sequence). The CDR3 sequence is 13 residues long. The CDR3 region is CATSPGTAYEQYF.

The genes are TRBV5-1 and TRBJ2-7; the TRBD2 assignment by TCRdb is unverifiable without DNA. This CDR3 is built from 15 residues. Per germline, CDR1 SGHRS and CDR2 YFSETQ. The CDR3 here is CASTPGLAPPYEQYF.

The V gene is TRBV12-3 or TRBV12-4, the J gene TRBJ1-1. This CDR3 spans 13 amino acids. The CDR3 protein is CASSFLQYTEAFF.

The gene calls are TRBV19 and TRBJ2-1; TCRdb designates TRBD2, a call that cannot be tested without DNA. Germline-derived CDR1 and CDR2 are LNHDA and SQIVND (reference sequence). The CDR3 has 15 residues. CDR3 in amino acids: CASRTGTRGDNEQFF.

The J gene is TRBJ2-6, the V gene TRBV7-8; TCRdb's D call, TRBD1, is unchecked because there is no DNA. Germline V gene sequence: CDR1 SGHVS, CDR2 FQNEAQ. The CDR3 is 16 residues long. The CDR3 loop reads CASIARQPHGANVLTF.

The V and J genes are TRBV7-9 and TRBJ2-7; the D gene TCRdb calls, TRBD1, cannot be checked with no DNA. The CDR3 has 12 residues. Germline CDR1 SEHNR, CDR2 FQNEAQ (reference sequence). This CDR3 reads CASSWTVREQYF.

J is TRBJ2-3 and V is TRBV27. Germline loops: CDR1 MNHEY, CDR2 SMNVEV (reference sequence). CDR3 length: 14 amino acids. CDR3 sequence: CASRPLQHTDTQYF.

This chain uses TRBV7-3 with TRBJ2-7; TCRdb selects TRBD1, and the lack of DNA leaves this call unchecked. The length of the CDR3 is 16 residues. Germline V gene lookup returns CDR1 SGHTA and CDR2 FQGTGA. CDR3 sequence: CASSSSGTGGAYEQYF.